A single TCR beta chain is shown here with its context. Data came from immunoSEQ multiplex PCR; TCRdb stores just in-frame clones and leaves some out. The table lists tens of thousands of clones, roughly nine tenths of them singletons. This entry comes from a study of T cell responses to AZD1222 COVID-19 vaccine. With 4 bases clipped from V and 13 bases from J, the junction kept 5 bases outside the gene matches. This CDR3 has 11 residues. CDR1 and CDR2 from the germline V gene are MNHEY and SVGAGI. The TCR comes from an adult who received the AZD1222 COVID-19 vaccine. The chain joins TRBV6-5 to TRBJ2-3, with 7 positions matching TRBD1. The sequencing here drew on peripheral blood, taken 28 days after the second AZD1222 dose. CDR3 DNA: TGTGCCAGCAGTTCGGGACAGAGAGAGTATTTT. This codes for CASSSGQREYF.